This TCR beta chain was profiled in a study of human T cells and chemical hapten exposure. Overall study findings and caveats: Expanded TCRs were compared with controls, and the expanded TCRs formed significantly more large CDR3 similarity clusters.

The time point was: pre-sensitization, week 0. Indicated treatment: therapeutic diphenylcyclopropenone sensitization with weekly scalp DPC. Alopecia patients between 18 and 70 years old and suitable for DPC were used as donors. TCRdb re-analysed the RACE reads in MiXCR, keeping a single row per CDR3 protein. The repertoire holds some 250,000 distinct CDR3 sequences, with approximately 8% as singletons. About this clonotype itself: No antigen is known for it.

This CDR3 comprises 15 residues. Germline V gene data show CDR1 as SGHTA and CDR2 as FQGTGA. Losses at the gene ends were 6 bases for V and 7 bases for J; bases not matched to a gene: 12. This clonotype originated in a man between 18 and 35 years old with alopecia areata. Some clones in this sample may be carry-over from other donors' samples. This chain links TRBV7-3 with TRBJ2-1; 7 nucleotides match TRBD2. The input for sequencing was whole blood, taken in connection with sensitization to the hapten diphenylcyclopropenone (DPC). CDR3 DNA: TGTGCCAGCAGTCCCGGGACTAATTATGTGAATGAGCAGTTCTTC. The encoded protein is CASSPGTNYVNEQFF.